What follows are 28 T cell receptor beta chains derived from one specimen sequenced in a study of T cells in Graves' hyperthyroidism and ophthalmopathy. What was amplified from RNA transcripts were TCR beta CDR3 regions. TCR CDR3 regions were first amplified by RT-PCR with HTBI primers. MiXCR, run by TCRdb on the multiplex PCR reads, gives a single entry per CDR3 protein. The sample shows around 33,000 distinct CDR3 sequences, 49% of them seen only once. The specimen was blood. The receptors here all came from a woman in her fifties or sixties with Graves' hyperthyroidism that later progressed to Graves' ophthalmopathy.

This clonotype showed up many times. V gene TRBV6-2 or TRBV6-3 combines with J gene TRBJ1-1; D remains ambiguous. Trimming took 1 base from V and 2 from J, leaving 2 bases between them. This CDR3 is built from 12 residues. Germline V lookup: CDR1 MNHEY, CDR2 SVGEGT. The DNA for the CDR3 is TGTGCCAGCAGTTACTACAACACTGAAGCTTTCTTT. It translates to CASSYYNTEAFF.

This clonotype is categorized as medium-sized. The rearrangement links TRBV7-8 to TRBJ2-7; D not resolved. Trimming stripped 2 bases from V and 2 bases from J, with 7 bases between. CDR1 is SGHVS and CDR2 is FQNEAQ in the germline V gene. This CDR3 spans 13 amino acids. The DNA for the CDR3 is TGTGCCAGCAGCTTATCGGGTACCTACGAGCAGTACTTC. Residues: CASSLSGTYEQYF.

The table lists this clonotype with many counts. This chain uses TRBV5-6 with TRBJ2-5; a possible D gene is TRBD2 (7 bases). Germline CDR1 and CDR2: SGHDT and YYEEEE. The CDR3 totals 15 residues. V dropped 4 bases and J dropped 5 bases, with 18 bases sitting between them. The CDR3 DNA follows: TGTGCCAGCAGCGCCCTGGGGGCGGGAGTGGAGACCCAGTACTTC. Protein sequence: CASSALGAGVETQYF. The variable domain in full, with the rest retrieved from reference TRBV5-6 and TRBJ2-5, is DAGVTQSPTHLIKTRGQQVTLRCSPKSGHDTVSWYQQALGQGPQFIFQYYEEEERQRGNFPDRFSGHQFPNYSSELNVNALLLGDSALYLCASSALGAGVETQYFGPGTRLLVL.

There are many counts of this clonotype. V is TRBV4-1 and J is TRBJ1-6; 10 positions match TRBD1. J lost 9 bases, V lost 2 bases, and 10 bases had no gene match. This CDR3 is 17 amino acids long. The germline gives CDR1 MGHRA, CDR2 YSYEKL. The CDR3, as DNA: TGCGCCAGCAGCCAAAGGGCCGGGACAGGGGATGGTTCACCCCTCCACTTT. The encoded protein is CASSQRAGTGDGSPLHF.

This clonotype was seen at least ten times. The chain couples TRBV4-1 to TRBJ2-7; a possible D gene is TRBD1 (5 bases). This CDR3 is 16 amino acids long. Germline CDR1 and CDR2: MGHRA and YSYEKL. The V gene lost 4 bases and the J gene lost 0 bases, with 16 bases spanning the gap. The CDR3 sequence: CASSPHLGAGSYEQYF. The CDR3 DNA reads TGCGCCAGCAGCCCGCATTTAGGGGCCGGCTCCTACGAGCAGTACTTC.

The chain is built from TRBV7-8 and TRBJ1-3; 8 nucleotides align to TRBD1. V trimming: 6 bases; J trimming: 8 bases; junction bases outside the gene matches: 15. The CDR3 totals 16 residues. The germline V gene encodes CDR1 SGHVS and CDR2 FQNEAQ. The CDR3 coding sequence is TGTGCCAGCAGACCCGACAGGGGATCGTATGGCTACACCATATATTTT. Protein product: CASRPDRGSYGYTIYF.

This clonotype came up many times. The chain carries TRBV2 and TRBJ2-1; the match to TRBD2 covers 13 bases. Germline V gives CDR1 SNHLY, CDR2 FYNNEI. Trimming at V came to 6 bases and at J to 8 bases, leaving 7 bases not matched to a gene. The CDR3 has 15 residues. CDR3 sequence: CASRLAGGPRDEQFF. As DNA, the CDR3 is TGTGCCAGCAGACTAGCGGGAGGGCCGAGGGATGAGCAGTTCTTC.

Many counts were recorded for this clonotype. The rearrangement joins TRBV6-5 to TRBJ1-3, with 7 positions matching TRBD1. The J segment lost 4 bases and the V segment lost 2 bases, leaving 8 bases of the junction unmatched. Germline V gives CDR1 MNHEY, CDR2 SVGAGI. The CDR3 consists of 16 residues. CDR3 protein: CASSYGTVRSGNTIYF. The CDR3 DNA reads TGTGCCAGCAGTTACGGGACAGTTCGGTCAGGAAACACCATATATTTT.

In its sample, this clonotype ranks as medium-sized. The chain employs TRBV20-1 and TRBJ1-2; D gene ambiguous. V gave up 3 bases and J gave up 3 bases, with 8 bases separating them. CDR3 length: 12 amino acids. The germline gives CDR1 DFQATT, CDR2 SNEGSKA (reference sequence). CDR3 loop: CSASRPDYGYTF. CDR3 nucleotide sequence: TGCAGTGCTAGTAGGCCCGACTATGGCTACACCTTC.

The rearrangement uses TRBV9 and TRBJ2-5, with 7 bases lining up with TRBD1. The CDR3 contains 14 residues. Germline values: CDR1 SGDLS, CDR2 YYNGEE. V lost 0 bases and J lost 5; bases outside the gene matches: 4. The CDR3 nucleotides read TGTGCCAGCAGCGTAGGGGGGACAGAGGAGACCCAGTACTTC. This translates into CASSVGGTEETQYF.

This clonotype was seen more than once but under ten times. V usage is TRBV18 and J usage is TRBJ1-2; 12 bases align to TRBD1. Germline V lookup: CDR1 KGHSH, CDR2 LQKENI. Losses at the gene ends were 2 bases for V and 7 bases for J; bases not matched to a gene: 2. This CDR3 is 14 amino acids long. CDR3 nucleotides: TGTGCCAGCTCACCAGCGGGACAGGGGGCTGGCTACACCTTC. Its translation is CASSPAGQGAGYTF. Using reference TRBV18 and TRBJ1-2 for the parts outside the CDR3, the full variable domain is NAGVMQNPRHLVRRRGQEARLRCSPMKGHSHVYWYRQLPEEGLKFMVYLQKENIIDESGMPKERFSAEFPKEGPSILRIQQVVRGDSAAYFCASSPAGQGAGYTFGSGTRLTVV.

The chain links TRBV5-1 to TRBJ1-1; D may be TRBD1 (5 bases). The CDR3 is 15 residues long. V was cut by 3 bases and J by 1 base, with 13 bases left in between. Looked up from germline, CDR1 is SGHRS and CDR2 is YFSETQ. This chain's CDR3 is CASSSSLGTNTEAFF. CDR3 bases: TGCGCCAGCAGCTCCTCCTTGGGGACGAACACTGAAGCTTTCTTT.

In regard to this clonotype: This is likely a read error, given that the CDR3 carries no conserved phenylalanine or tryptophan at its end. The DNA is omitted, as the CDR3 cannot be located on it reliably, and the CDR3 follows TCRdb's listing. V gene TRBV9 combines with J gene TRBJ2-7; TRBD2 reflects the table's D call only, with no check against the DNA. CDR1 and CDR2 (germline): SGDLS, YYNGEE. With termini counted, the CDR3 has 16 amino acids. The CDR3 protein is CASSPPTSGGFYEQHL.

The rearrangement links TRBV10-3 to TRBJ2-4; no reliable D call. Trimming stripped 6 bases from V and 5 bases from J, with 11 bases between. This CDR3 is 13 amino acids long. Germline V lookup: CDR1 ENHRY, CDR2 SYGVKD. Here the CDR3 DNA reads TGTGCCATCAGGATAGCCGGACAAAACATTCAGTACTTC. This codes for CAIRIAGQNIQYF.

This clonotype appeared many times. The rearrangement joins TRBV3-2 to TRBJ2-1. TRBV3-2 is termed a pseudogene. This CDR3 comprises 12 residues. Here the CDR3 DNA reads TGTGCCAGCAGCTCTCGTTCCAATGAGCAGTTCTTC. It specifies CASSSRSNEQFF.

Remarks on this clonotype: The CDR3 does not close with the conserved phenylalanine or tryptophan, likely indicating a read error. It is unclear where the CDR3 begins or ends on the DNA, so no DNA is shown, and the CDR3 is as TCRdb lists it. The chain is built from TRBV11-3 and TRBJ2-2; whether TRBD2, the table's D call, matches the DNA was not checked. CDR1 SGHNT and CDR2 YENEEA come from the germline V gene. The CDR3 is 16 residues long, ends included. The CDR3 is CASSLGAFREHRGAVV.

V usage is TRBV29-1 and J usage is TRBJ2-7; tentatively, D is TRBD2 (6 bases). This CDR3 has 11 amino acids. CDR1 and CDR2 from the germline V gene are SQVTM and ANQGSEA. CDR3 coding DNA: TGCAGGGGAGGAAACCGCTACGAGCAGTACTTC. This encodes CRGGNRYEQYF.

This clonotype was observed many times. CDR3 residues: CASSQDHTEYNEQFF. In DNA, the CDR3 is TGTGCCAGCAGCCAAGACCACACGGAGTACAATGAGCAGTTCTTC. The chain couples TRBV3-1 to TRBJ2-1; D not resolved. V lost 0 bases and J 4 bases, leaving 10 bases between the germline ends. Germline V gives CDR1 LGHDT, CDR2 YNNKEL (reference sequence). The CDR3 is 15 amino acids.

This clonotype is termed medium-sized. The chain employs TRBV24-1 and TRBJ1-2, with 7 bases matching TRBD1. V lost 9 bases, J lost 0 bases, and 15 bases stayed unmatched. The CDR3 length is 17 residues. From germline, CDR1 is KGHDR and CDR2 SFDVKD. CDR3 residues: CATYGPGGTETNYGYTF. The CDR3 region has the DNA TGTGCCACCTATGGGCCCGGGGGGACAGAAACTAACTATGGCTACACCTTC.

Turning to this clonotype: Germline is not matched at one junction end, which may reflect a read error. The V gene is TRBV24-1, the J gene TRBJ1-1, with D unclear. Germline CDR1 and CDR2: KGHDR and SFDVKD. The CDR3 runs to 8 residues. This chain's CDR3 is CATSDVDF. In DNA form, the CDR3 reads TGTGCCACCAGTGACGTCGACTTT.

This clonotype was picked up many times. The chain joins TRBV20-1 to TRBJ2-2; possibly TRBD2 for D (5 bases). Deletions cut 7 bases from V and 6 bases from J, with 21 bases between. The CDR3 covers 15 residues. The germline V gene has CDR1 DFQATT and CDR2 SNEGSKA (reference sequence). CDR3 loop: CSVGRVGDIAGELFF. The CDR3 DNA is TGCAGTGTTGGGCGGGTGGGAGATATAGCCGGGGAGCTGTTTTTT.

The chain links TRBV11-2 to TRBJ2-7; 12 bases are a match to TRBD1. The CDR3 runs to 17 residues. Trimming took 2 bases from V and 4 from J; bases not matched to a gene: 9. Germline CDR1 is SGHAT and CDR2 is FQNNGV. CDR3 DNA sequence: TGTGCCAGCAGCTTATTTGGGGGACAGGGGGCGGGATACGAGCAGTACTTC. This sequence encodes CASSLFGGQGAGYEQYF.

This clonotype came up many times. The rearrangement uses TRBV27 and TRBJ2-1; 12 nucleotides agree with TRBD2. Germline trimming cut 3 bases from V and 9 bases from J; bases unmatched to any gene: 6. Germline V gives CDR1 MNHEY, CDR2 SMNVEV (reference sequence). The CDR3 extends over 15 amino acids. The CDR3 DNA sequence: TGTGCCAGCAGTTTGACTAGCGGGAGTTATGGTGAGCAGTTCTTC. Translation: CASSLTSGSYGEQFF.

Note on this clonotype: Compared with germline, one end of the junction differs, possibly owing to a read error. The gene calls are TRBV25-1 and TRBJ2-1; TRBD2 agrees at 7 bases. Germline V gene data show CDR1 as MGHDK and CDR2 as SYGVNS. There are 15 residues in the CDR3. CDR3: CASSDGTTGRNELFF. DNA of the CDR3: TGTGCCAGCAGTGACGGGACTACGGGAAGGAATGAGCTGTTCTTC.

This rearrangement joins TRBV20-1 to TRBJ2-1, with no clear D. V gave up 0 bases and J gave up 9 bases, with 9 bases separating them. The germline CDR1 and CDR2 sequences are DFQATT and SNEGSKA (reference sequence). This CDR3 has 12 amino acids. The CDR3 nucleotides are TGCAGTGCTAGAGAAGTCGGAGTTGAGCAGTTCTTC. Translating gives CSAREVGVEQFF.

This clonotype was counted at least ten times. This chain connects TRBV19 to TRBJ1-1, with a tentative D call TRBD1 (5 bases). V gave up 2 bases and J gave up 5 bases, with 18 bases separating them. Germline-derived CDR1 and CDR2 are LNHDA and SQIVND (reference sequence). This CDR3 is 16 amino acids long. Here the CDR3 DNA reads TGTGCCAGTAGTATATGGGGGTTCGAGGGATGGACTGAAGCTTTCTTT. Translation: CASSIWGFEGWTEAFF.

V is TRBV7-2 and J is TRBJ2-7, with 8 bases that match TRBD1. The CDR3 has 14 residues. Trimming at V came to 0 bases and at J to 4 bases, leaving 2 bases not matched to a gene. Per the germline V gene, CDR1 is SGHTA and CDR2 is FQGNSA. CDR3 coding DNA: TGTGCCAGCAGCTTAGCGACAGGGGAATACGAGCAGTACTTC. Its translation: CASSLATGEYEQYF.

The chain links TRBV15 to TRBJ1-5, with a possible D match to TRBD1 (5 bases). CDR1 is LNHNV and CDR2 is YYDKDF in the germline V gene (reference sequence). Between the trimmed V and J ends, which lost 5 bases and 4 bases, there was a span of 21 bases. CDR3 size: 17 residues. The CDR3 coding sequence is TGTGCCACCAGCTCTCGGGACCCCCGGAAGAAAAATCAGCCCCAGCATTTT. Its protein is CATSSRDPRKKNQPQHF.